This T cell receptor (beta chain) was profiled in a study of type 1 regulatory T cells. As for the study in general: An in vitro protocol generated T-allo10, a Tr1-enriched, alloantigen-specific CD4 T cell product.

As regards this clonotype: Its antigen is unidentified.

The study's findings and limits: Tr1 cells had a more restricted TCR repertoire than non-Tr1 cells.

TCRdb processed the reads anew with MiXCR; each CDR3 protein has one entry. The data contain more than 50,000 distinct CDR3 sequences, over 50% of them seen just once; the ten biggest clones take up less than 2%. Sequencing was done on a sample of cultured non-Tr1 T cells, either the whole culture or a sorted T cell fraction (not recorded which). The sequence was obtained from a human donor in good health.

The CDR3 coding sequence is TGTGCCAGCAGCCGACTGGGCACGAATGAGCAGTTCTTC. The encoded protein is CASSRLGTNEQFF. V and J are TRBV13 and TRBJ2-1; D is ambiguous. V dropped 5 bases and J dropped 7 bases, with 12 bases sitting between them. The CDR3 is 13 residues long. Germline CDR1 is PRHDT and CDR2 is FYEKMQ (reference sequence).